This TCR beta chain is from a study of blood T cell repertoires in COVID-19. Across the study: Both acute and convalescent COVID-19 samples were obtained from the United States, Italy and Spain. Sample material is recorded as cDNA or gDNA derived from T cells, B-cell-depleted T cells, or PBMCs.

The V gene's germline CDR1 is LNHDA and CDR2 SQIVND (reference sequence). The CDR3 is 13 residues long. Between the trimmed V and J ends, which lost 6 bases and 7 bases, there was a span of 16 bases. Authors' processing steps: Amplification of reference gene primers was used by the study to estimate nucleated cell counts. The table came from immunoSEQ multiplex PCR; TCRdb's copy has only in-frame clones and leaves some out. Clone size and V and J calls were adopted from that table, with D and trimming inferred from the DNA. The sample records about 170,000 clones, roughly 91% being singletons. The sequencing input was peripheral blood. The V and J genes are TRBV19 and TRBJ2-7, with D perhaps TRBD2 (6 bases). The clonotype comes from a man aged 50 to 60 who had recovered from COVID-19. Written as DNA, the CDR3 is TGTGCCAGTAGCTACGGAGGGCTTGGGGAGCAGTACTTC. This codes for CASSYGGLGEQYF.